The 20 T cell receptor beta chains listed next were all sequenced from one sample in a study of early T cells in non-severe SARS-CoV-2 infection. TCRdb independently ran MiXCR on the 5' RACE reads; one entry per CDR3 protein. The sample includes some 100,000 distinct CDR3 sequences, approximately 14% of them seen just once. The sample comprised whole blood. These receptors came from an adult who was a healthcare worker with PCR-confirmed SARS-CoV-2 infection or an uninfected control (not recorded which).

This clonotype was picked up many times. The chain employs TRBV10-1 and TRBJ2-1; TRBD1 matches at 11 bases. Losses at the gene ends were 4 bases for V and 7 bases for J; bases not matched to a gene: 9. Germline assignment: CDR1 WNHNN and CDR2 SYGVQD (reference sequence). The CDR3 sequence is 16 residues long. The CDR3 sequence is CASSAIGQGAVNEQFF. CDR3 in DNA: TGCGCCAGCAGTGCCATTGGACAGGGGGCTGTTAATGAGCAGTTCTTC.

This clonotype has a handful of counts. This chain links TRBV5-4 with TRBJ2-5, with a tentative D call TRBD1 (6 bases). Trimming shortened V by 0 bases and J by 4 bases, and 13 bases separated the two germline ends. The germline gives CDR1 SGHNT, CDR2 YYREEE (reference sequence). The CDR3 spans 15 residues. CDR3 sequence: CASSLVPRGGETQYF. The CDR3 DNA reads as TGTGCCAGCAGCTTGGTCCCAAGAGGGGGAGAGACCCAGTACTTC.

This clonotype was recorded once. With a much larger clone just one base away, this may be a read error. The chain has TRBV28 and TRBJ2-5; 9 bases map to TRBD2. The germline CDR1 and CDR2 sequences are MDHEN and SYDVKM. This CDR3 has 16 residues. Written as DNA, the CDR3 is TGTGCCAGCAGTTTGGGACTAGCCCCGAGGCAAGAGACCCGGTACTTC. Its protein is CASSLGLAPRQETRYF.

This rearrangement joins TRBV27 to TRBJ2-1, with D possibly TRBD2 on 7 matching bases. Germline V gives CDR1 MNHEY, CDR2 SMNVEV (reference sequence). The V end lost 0 bases, the J end lost 13 bases, and 13 bases lay between the germline ends. The CDR3 sequence is 13 residues long. The CDR3 is CASSLSYGGLQFF. The CDR3 DNA reads as TGTGCCAGCAGTTTATCTTACGGGGGGCTTCAGTTCTTC.

The chain carries TRBV7-7 and TRBJ1-1; D is unresolved. The CDR3 covers 16 residues. V was pared by 5 bases and J by 3 bases, with 19 bases between. CDR1 SSHAT and CDR2 FNYEAQ come from the germline V gene (reference sequence). For the CDR3, the DNA is TGTGCCAGCAGCCGCTGGGGTCTGGATGTGGACACTGAAGCTTTCTTT. Its translation is CASSRWGLDVDTEAFF.

This clonotype was counted only a few times. J is TRBJ1-1 and V is TRBV29-1; D not resolved. The CDR3 contains 13 residues. From germline, CDR1 is SQVTM and CDR2 ANQGSEA. V lost 6 bases and J lost 8, with 19 bases in between. The CDR3 DNA is TGCAGCGTGCTCCGAGGGCTGGGAATGGAAGCTTTCTTT. Translated: CSVLRGLGMEAFF.

This chain joins TRBV5-1 and TRBJ1-4; possibly TRBD1 for D (6 bases). Germline assignment: CDR1 SGHRS and CDR2 YFSETQ. The V gene lost 0 bases and the J gene lost 8 bases, with 11 bases spanning the gap. The CDR3 contains 14 residues. CDR3 amino acids: CASSLGQVEEKLFF. The CDR3 DNA follows: TGCGCCAGCAGCTTGGGACAGGTTGAAGAAAAACTGTTTTTT.

The chain uses TRBV28 and TRBJ2-7; no clear D. Germline-derived CDR1 and CDR2 are MDHEN and SYDVKM. The CDR3 spans 12 residues. Trimming shortened V by 6 bases and J by 3 bases, and 9 bases separated the two germline ends. Here the CDR3 DNA reads TGTGCCAGCAGCTCCGGGCGCTACGAGCAGTACGTC. Translating it yields CASSSGRYEQYV.

The J gene is TRBJ2-7, the V gene TRBV30, with TRBD1 as a possible D gene (6 bases). CDR3 size: 13 residues. Between the trimmed V and J ends, which lost 0 bases and 6 bases, there was a span of 12 bases. Germline CDR1 is GTSNPN and CDR2 is SVGIG (reference sequence). The DNA of the CDR3 is TGTGCCTGGAGTGTCACAGGGCTGGGCGAGCAGTACGTC. Its translation: CAWSVTGLGEQYV.

This clonotype was recorded a few times. In nucleotides, the CDR3 is TGTGCCAGCAGTGCCTGGCTGCAGGGGGGCACAGATACGCAGTATTTT. Translated, it gives CASSAWLQGGTDTQYF. V and J are TRBV2 and TRBJ2-3; TRBD1 matches 7 bases. V dropped 4 bases and J dropped 1; count of bases not matched to a gene: 8. CDR1 SNHLY and CDR2 FYNNEI come from the germline V gene. The CDR3 covers 16 residues.

This clonotype was seen a handful of times. This chain connects TRBV24-1 to TRBJ1-2; TRBD1 is a possible D gene (5 bases). The V gene lost 5 bases and the J gene lost 5 bases, with 14 bases spanning the gap. This CDR3 has 14 amino acids. CDR1 is KGHDR, CDR2 SFDVKD, per germline. This chain's CDR3 is CATSGVRDGYGYTF. For the CDR3, the DNA is TGTGCCACCAGTGGTGTGAGGGACGGATATGGCTACACCTTC.

This clonotype came up a few times. The chain uses TRBV27 and TRBJ1-5; 8 bases line up with TRBD1. Trimming at V came to 6 bases and at J to 0 bases, leaving 7 bases not matched to a gene. The germline V gene encodes CDR1 MNHEY and CDR2 SMNVEV (reference sequence). The length of the CDR3 is 16 residues. The CDR3 is CASSPDRVYSNQPQHF. As DNA, the CDR3 is TGTGCCAGCAGCCCGGACAGGGTTTATAGCAATCAGCCCCAGCATTTT.

This clonotype was seen a handful of times. The V call is TRBV20-1, the J call TRBJ1-5, with TRBD1 as a possible D gene (6 bases). The CDR3 spans 13 residues. The germline V gene has CDR1 DFQATT and CDR2 SNEGSKA (reference sequence). V was shortened by 7 bases and J by 0 bases, with 10 bases between the two germline ends. The CDR3 sequence is CSGNRDSNQPQHF. CDR3 sequence (DNA): TGCAGTGGAAACAGGGATAGCAATCAGCCCCAGCATTTT.

V usage is TRBV7-2 and J usage is TRBJ2-2, with TRBD2 matching 9 bases. CDR3 length equals 15 residues. The germline V gene encodes CDR1 SGHTA and CDR2 FQGNSA. J lost 2 bases, V lost 6 bases, and 4 bases had no gene match. The DNA for the CDR3 is TGTGCCAGCAGAGCGGGGGGCTCAAACACCGGGGAGCTGTTTTTT. As protein: CASRAGGSNTGELFF.

This clonotype was seen a handful of times. The CDR3 region is CASRGTGVTDTQYF. The DNA of the CDR3 is TGTGCCAGCAGAGGGACAGGGGTTACAGATACGCAGTATTTT. This chain links TRBV3-1 with TRBJ2-3; 10 bases match TRBD1. Germline V lookup: CDR1 LGHDT, CDR2 YNNKEL (reference sequence). CDR3 size: 14 residues. The trim removed 6 bases at V and 3 bases at J, leaving 3 bases unmatched.

This clonotype was seen ten or more times. The chain recombines TRBV18 with TRBJ1-5, with D perhaps matching TRBD1 (5 bases). This CDR3 contains 16 residues. The V end was cut by 1 base, the J end by 4 bases, with 14 bases between. Germline assignment: CDR1 KGHSH and CDR2 LQKENI. DNA of the CDR3: TGTGCCAGCTCACCACAGTCAGGGACGCTTAATCAGCCCCAGCATTTT. It translates to CASSPQSGTLNQPQHF.

The chain carries TRBV12-3 or TRBV12-4 and TRBJ1-5; D is perhaps TRBD1 (5 bases). The V end was cut by 3 bases, the J end by 1 base, with 10 bases between. The CDR3 totals 15 residues. In nucleotides, the CDR3 is TGTGCCAGCAGTTTTGGGCAGGGAAGCAATCAGCCCCAGCATTTT. Its translation: CASSFGQGSNQPQHF.

This clonotype was picked up a small number of times. CDR3 in amino acids: CASSSLLWFRTEAFF. CDR3 nucleotide sequence: TGTGCCAGCAGCTCACTCTTATGGTTTCGGACTGAAGCTTTCTTT. The chain combines TRBV7-3 with TRBJ1-1; D is unclear. The germline V gene has CDR1 SGHTA and CDR2 FQGTGA. The V and J ends lost 4 bases and 5 bases respectively, with 17 bases between them. The CDR3 is 15 residues long.

This sequence joins TRBV5-1 and TRBJ1-4; D may be TRBD1 (5 bases). The V end was cut by 4 bases, the J end by 11 bases, with 24 bases between. Germline CDR1 SGHRS, CDR2 YFSETQ. This CDR3 region has 16 residues. CDR3 coding DNA: TGCGCCAGCAGCATAGCAGGTGGGGGTGAAAGCGGGAAACTGTTTTTT. Protein: CASSIAGGGESGKLFF. The full variable domain, in which reference TRBV5-1 and TRBJ1-4 provide the parts outside the CDR3, is KAGVTQTPRYLIKTRGQQVTLSCSPISGHRSVSWYQQTPGQGLQFLFEYFSETQRNKGNFPGRFSGRQFSNSRSEMNVSTLELGDSALYLCASSIAGGGESGKLFFGSGTQLSVL.

The V call is TRBV12-3 or TRBV12-4, the J call TRBJ2-5, with a tentative D call TRBD1 (5 bases). The CDR3 spans 13 residues. The V and J ends lost 5 bases and 5 bases respectively, with 12 bases between them. The CDR3 DNA is TGTGCCAGCAGTCCGATAGGGGTGGAGACCCAGTACTTC. This encodes CASSPIGVETQYF.